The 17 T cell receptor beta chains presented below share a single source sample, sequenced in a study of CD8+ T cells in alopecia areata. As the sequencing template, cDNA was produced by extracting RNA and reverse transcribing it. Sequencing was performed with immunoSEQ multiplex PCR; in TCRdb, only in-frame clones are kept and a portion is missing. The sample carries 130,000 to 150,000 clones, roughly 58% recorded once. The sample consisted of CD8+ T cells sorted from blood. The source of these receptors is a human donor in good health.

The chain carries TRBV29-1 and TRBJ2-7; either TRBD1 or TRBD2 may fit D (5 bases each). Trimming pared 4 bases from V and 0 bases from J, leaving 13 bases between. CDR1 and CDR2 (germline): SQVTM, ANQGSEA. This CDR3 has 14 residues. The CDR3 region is CSVGFGGVSYEQYF. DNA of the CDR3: TGCAGCGTTGGTTTTGGGGGAGTCTCCTACGAGCAGTACTTC.

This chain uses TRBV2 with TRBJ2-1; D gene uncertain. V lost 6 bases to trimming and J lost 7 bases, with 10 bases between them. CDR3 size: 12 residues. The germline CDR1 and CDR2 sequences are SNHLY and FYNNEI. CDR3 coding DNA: TGTGCCAGCAGCGGATGGGGAAATGAGCAGTTCTTC. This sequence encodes CASSGWGNEQFF.

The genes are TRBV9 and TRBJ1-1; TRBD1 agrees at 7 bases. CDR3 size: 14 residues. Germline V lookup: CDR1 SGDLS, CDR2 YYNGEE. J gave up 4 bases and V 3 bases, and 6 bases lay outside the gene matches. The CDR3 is CASSDRSGGTEAFF. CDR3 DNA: TGTGCCAGCAGCGATCGGTCAGGGGGCACTGAAGCTTTCTTT.

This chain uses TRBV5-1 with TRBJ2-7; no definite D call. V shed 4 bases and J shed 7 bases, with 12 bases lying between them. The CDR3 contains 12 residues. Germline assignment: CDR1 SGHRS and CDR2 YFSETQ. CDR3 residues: CASSLTPPEQYF. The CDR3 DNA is TGCGCCAGCAGCCTGACGCCTCCGGAGCAGTACTTC.

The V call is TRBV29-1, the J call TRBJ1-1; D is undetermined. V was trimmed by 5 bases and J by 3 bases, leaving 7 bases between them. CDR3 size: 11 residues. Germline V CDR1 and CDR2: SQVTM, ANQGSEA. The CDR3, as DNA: TGCAGCGTTAACCACCACACTGAAGCTTTCTTT. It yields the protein CSVNHHTEAFF. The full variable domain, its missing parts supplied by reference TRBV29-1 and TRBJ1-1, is SAVISQKPSRDICQRGTSLTIQCQVDSQVTMMFWYRQQPGQSLTLIATANQGSEATYESGFVIDKFPISRPNLTFSTLTVSNMSPEDSSIYLCSVNHHTEAFFGQGTRLTVV.

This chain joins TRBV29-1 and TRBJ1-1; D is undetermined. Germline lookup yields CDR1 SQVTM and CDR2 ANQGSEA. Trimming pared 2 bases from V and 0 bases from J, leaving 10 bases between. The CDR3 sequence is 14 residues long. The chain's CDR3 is CSVETALMNTEAFF. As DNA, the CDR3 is TGCAGCGTTGAAACTGCACTCATGAACACTGAAGCTTTCTTT.

The CDR3: CAWSVWGAPSNQPQHF. DNA of the CDR3: TGTGCCTGGAGTGTTTGGGGGGCCCCCAGCAATCAGCCCCAGCATTTT. The rearrangement joins TRBV30 to TRBJ1-5, with a weak D call TRBD1 (6 bases). Trimming took off 0 bases at V and 1 base at J, with 13 bases between the two ends. CDR3 length: 16 residues. The germline CDR1 and CDR2 sequences are GTSNPN and SVGIG (reference sequence). Variable domain in full (rest from reference TRBV30 and TRBJ1-5): SQTIHQWPATLVQPVGSPLSLECTVEGTSNPNLYWYRQAAGRGLQLLFYSVGIGQISSEVPQNLSASRPQDRQFILSSKKLLLSDSGFYLCAWSVWGAPSNQPQHFGDGTRLSIL.

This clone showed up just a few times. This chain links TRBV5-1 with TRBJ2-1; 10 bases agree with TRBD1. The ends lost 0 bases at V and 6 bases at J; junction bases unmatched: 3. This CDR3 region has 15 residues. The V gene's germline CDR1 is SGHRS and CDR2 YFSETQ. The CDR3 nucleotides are TGCGCCAGCAGCTTGGCTGGGACAGGGGTCAATGAGCAGTTCTTC. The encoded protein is CASSLAGTGVNEQFF.

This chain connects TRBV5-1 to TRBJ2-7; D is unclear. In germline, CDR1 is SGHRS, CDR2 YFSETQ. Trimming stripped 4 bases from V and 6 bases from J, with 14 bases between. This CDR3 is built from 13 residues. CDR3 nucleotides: TGCGCCAGCAGCCCGAAAATACACGGCGAGCAGTACTTC. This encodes CASSPKIHGEQYF.

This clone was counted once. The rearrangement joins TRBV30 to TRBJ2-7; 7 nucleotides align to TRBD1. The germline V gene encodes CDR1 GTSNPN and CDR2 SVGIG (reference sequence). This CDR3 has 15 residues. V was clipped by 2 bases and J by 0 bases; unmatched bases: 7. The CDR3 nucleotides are TGTGCCTGGAGTCCTCCGGACAGGACCTCCTACGAGCAGTACTTC. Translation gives CAWSPPDRTSYEQYF.

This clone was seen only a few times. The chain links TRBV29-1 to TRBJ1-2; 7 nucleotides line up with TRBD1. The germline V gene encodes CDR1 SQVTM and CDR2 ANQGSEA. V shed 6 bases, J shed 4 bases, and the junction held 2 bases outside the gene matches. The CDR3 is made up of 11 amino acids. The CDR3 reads CSVRDSYGYTF. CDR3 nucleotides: TGCAGCGTCCGGGACAGCTATGGCTACACCTTC.

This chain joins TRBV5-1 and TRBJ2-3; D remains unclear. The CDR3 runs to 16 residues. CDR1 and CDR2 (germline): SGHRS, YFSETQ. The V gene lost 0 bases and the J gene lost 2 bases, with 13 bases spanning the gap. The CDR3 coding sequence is TGCGCCAGCAGCTTGGCACCGGACCTAAACACAGATACGCAGTATTTT. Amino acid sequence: CASSLAPDLNTDTQYF.

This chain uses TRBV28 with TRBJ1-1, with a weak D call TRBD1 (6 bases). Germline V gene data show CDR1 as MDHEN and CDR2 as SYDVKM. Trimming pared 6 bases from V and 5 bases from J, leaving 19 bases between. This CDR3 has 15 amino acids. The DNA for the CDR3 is TGTGCCAGCAGGGTAGCCGGGACAACGGGTACTGAAGCTTTCTTT. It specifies CASRVAGTTGTEAFF.

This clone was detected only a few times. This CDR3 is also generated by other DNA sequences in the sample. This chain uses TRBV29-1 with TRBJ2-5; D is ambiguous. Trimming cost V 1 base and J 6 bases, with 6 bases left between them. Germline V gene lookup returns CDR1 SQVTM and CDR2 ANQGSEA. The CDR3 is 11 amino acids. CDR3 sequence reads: CSVEGRKTQYF. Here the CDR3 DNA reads TGCAGCGTTGAAGGAAGAAAGACCCAGTACTTC. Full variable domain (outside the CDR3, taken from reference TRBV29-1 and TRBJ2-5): SAVISQKPSRDICQRGTSLTIQCQVDSQVTMMFWYRQQPGQSLTLIATANQGSEATYESGFVIDKFPISRPNLTFSTLTVSNMSPEDSSIYLCSVEGRKTQYFGPGTRLLVL.

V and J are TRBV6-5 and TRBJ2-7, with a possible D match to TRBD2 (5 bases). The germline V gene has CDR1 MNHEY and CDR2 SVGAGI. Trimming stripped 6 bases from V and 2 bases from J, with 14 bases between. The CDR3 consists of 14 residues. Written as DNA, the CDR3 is TGTGCCAGCAGACCAATGGACGGGGCCTACGAGCAGTACTTC. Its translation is CASRPMDGAYEQYF.

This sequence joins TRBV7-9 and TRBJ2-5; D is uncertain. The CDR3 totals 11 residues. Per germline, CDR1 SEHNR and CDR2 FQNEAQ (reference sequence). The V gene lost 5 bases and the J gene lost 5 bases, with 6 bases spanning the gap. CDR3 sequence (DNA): TGTGCCAGCAGCCCTATGGAGACCCAGTACTTC. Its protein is CASSPMETQYF.

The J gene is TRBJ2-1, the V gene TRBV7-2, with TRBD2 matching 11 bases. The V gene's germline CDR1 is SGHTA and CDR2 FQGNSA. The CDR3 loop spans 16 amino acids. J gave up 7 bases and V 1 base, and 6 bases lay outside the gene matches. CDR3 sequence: CASSLGASGRINEQFF. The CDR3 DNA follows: TGTGCCAGCAGCTTAGGCGCTAGCGGGAGGATAAATGAGCAGTTCTTC.